These 16 T cell receptor beta chains share one sample of origin, sequenced in a study of T cells in Graves' hyperthyroidism and ophthalmopathy. Template material for amplifying TCR beta CDR3 regions consisted of RNA transcripts. The HTBI primer set served for first-round RT-PCR of the TCR CDR3. One entry per CDR3 protein results from TCRdb running MiXCR on the multiplex PCR reads. This sample yields around 500,000 distinct CDR3 sequences, of which 13% to 15% are seen a single time; around a sixth belongs to the top ten. Sequenced material: blood. These receptors were taken from a woman aged 18-29 years with Graves' hyperthyroidism.

The chain employs TRBV7-9 and TRBJ2-1; TRBD1 might be the D (7 bases). The germline V and J ends were trimmed by 5 bases and 10 bases, with 21 bases remaining between them. Germline lookup yields CDR1 SEHNR and CDR2 FQNEAQ (reference sequence). CDR3 size: 15 residues. CDR3: CASSQIGGSAGEQFF. For the CDR3, the DNA is TGTGCCAGCAGCCAAATAGGGGGCTCGGCGGGAGAGCAGTTCTTC.

This clonotype was counted ten times or more. J is TRBJ2-4 and V is TRBV28, with 8 nucleotides matching TRBD1. V was clipped by 3 bases and J by 6 bases; unmatched bases: 10. The CDR3 has 16 residues. Germline V gene sequence: CDR1 MDHEN, CDR2 SYDVKM. CDR3 in DNA: TGTGCCAGCAGTTTTACCCCAGGGGGCGCGACAAACATTCAGTACTTC. Translation: CASSFTPGGATNIQYF.

The sample holds many counts of this clonotype. The chain couples TRBV5-5 to TRBJ2-1; 9 bases line up with TRBD2. The CDR3 contains 15 residues. Germline V lookup: CDR1 SGHKS, CDR2 YYEKEE (reference sequence). V lost 3 bases to trimming and J lost 6 bases; unmatched junction nucleotides: 7. The CDR3 loop reads CASSYSGSISNEQFF. DNA of the CDR3: TGTGCCAGCAGCTATAGCGGGAGTATTAGCAATGAGCAGTTCTTC. Based on the CDR3 plus reference TRBV5-5 and TRBJ2-1, the full variable domain is DAGVTQSPTHLIKTRGQQVTLRCSPISGHKSVSWYQQVLGQGPQFIFQYYEKEERGRGNFPDRFSARQFPNYSSELNVNALLLGDSALYLCASSYSGSISNEQFFGPGTRLTVL.

Only a few counts were recorded for this clonotype. V usage is TRBV29-1 and J usage is TRBJ2-7; D is perhaps TRBD1 (5 bases). Trimming removed 7 bases from V and 3 bases from J, with 16 bases in between. This CDR3 region has 13 residues. Germline CDR1 reads SQVTM; CDR2 reads ANQGSEA. CDR3 in amino acids: CSAAVGAYYEQYV. Written as DNA, the CDR3 is TGCAGCGCCGCTGTTGGGGCTTACTACGAGCAGTACGTC.

This clonotype was recorded a few times. The rearrangement uses TRBV19 and TRBJ1-5; D unresolved. This CDR3 is 14 amino acids long. Trimming took 3 bases from V and 4 from J, leaving 10 bases between them. CDR1 is LNHDA, CDR2 SQIVND, per germline (reference sequence). The CDR3 coding sequence is TGTGCCAGTAGTATCGAGGCAGCGAATCAGCCCCAGCATTTT. Its translation is CASSIEAANQPQHF.

With regard to this clonotype: A much more abundant neighbour one base away suggests this may be a read error. This rearrangement joins TRBV5-5 to TRBJ2-7, with D unresolved. This CDR3 contains 13 residues. In germline, CDR1 is SGHKS, CDR2 YYEKEE (reference sequence). V was cut by 4 bases and J by 0 bases, with 8 bases left in between. The CDR3 sequence: CASSQTPSYEQYF. CDR3 bases: TGTGCCAGCAGCCAAACTCCCTCCTACGAGCAGTACTTC. Full variable domain (outside the CDR3, taken from reference TRBV5-5 and TRBJ2-7): DAGVTQSPTHLIKTRGQQVTLRCSPISGHKSVSWYQQVLGQGPQFIFQYYEKEERGRGNFPDRFSARQFPNYSSELNVNALLLGDSALYLCASSQTPSYEQYFGPGTRLTVT.

Comment on this clonotype: Just one base apart from a much larger clone, this may be a read error. The rearrangement joins TRBV14 to TRBJ2-7; 13 nucleotides agree with TRBD2. The CDR3 has 14 residues. Germline values: CDR1 SGHDN, CDR2 FVKESK. The CDR3 sequence: CVSRRTSGSYEQYF. CDR3 nucleotide sequence: TGTGTCAGCAGGCGGACTAGCGGGAGCTACGAGCAGTACTTC.

This clonotype was seen more than once but under ten times. The junction and the germline gene differ at one end; a read error may be behind it. The chain is built from TRBV19 and TRBJ1-2; TRBD1 aligns across 8 bases. The CDR3 runs 11 residues. Germline V gives CDR1 LNHDA, CDR2 SQIVND (reference sequence). The CDR3 is CASSQGASGAF. As DNA, the CDR3 is TGTGCCAGTAGCCAGGGGGCATCCGGGGCCTTC.

This clonotype was counted between two and nine times. CDR3 amino acids: CASSTNRGTNYGYTF. As DNA, the CDR3 is TGCGCCAGCAGCACGAACAGGGGAACTAACTATGGCTACACCTTC. The chain couples TRBV5-1 to TRBJ1-2; 7 nucleotides agree with TRBD1. J was trimmed by 0 bases and V by 4 bases; bases with no gene match: 6. This CDR3 is 15 amino acids long. Germline CDR1 SGHRS, CDR2 YFSETQ.

The V gene is TRBV24-1, the J gene TRBJ1-1; 8 bases match TRBD1. This CDR3 contains 15 residues. Germline loops: CDR1 KGHDR, CDR2 SFDVKD. V lost 3 bases, J lost 1 base, and 3 bases stayed unmatched. CDR3 coding DNA: TGTGCCACCAGTGATACCGGGACAGGGAACACTGAAGCTTTCTTT. Translating it yields CATSDTGTGNTEAFF.

This clonotype was recorded many times. V is TRBV6-5 and J is TRBJ2-7, with 14 bases lining up with TRBD2. Per germline, CDR1 MNHEY and CDR2 SVGAGI. J was trimmed by 5 bases and V by 2 bases; bases with no gene match: 2. The CDR3 has 15 residues. The CDR3 DNA follows: TGTGCCAGCAGTTACAAGGGACTAGCGGGGGACGAGCAGTACGTC. Its translation: CASSYKGLAGDEQYV.

The sample holds many counts of this clonotype. The gene calls are TRBV11-3 and TRBJ2-5; TRBD2 aligns across 9 bases. CDR1 SGHNT and CDR2 YENEEA come from the germline V gene. The J segment lost 5 bases and the V segment lost 3 bases, leaving 16 bases of the junction unmatched. The CDR3 has 18 amino acids. CDR3 sequence reads: CASSFGAFSGSGSETQYF. The CDR3 nucleotides read TGTGCCAGCAGCTTCGGGGCCTTTAGCGGGAGCGGTTCGGAGACCCAGTACTTC.

This clonotype was counted many times. The chain joins TRBV3-1 to TRBJ1-1; D ambiguous. V lost 2 bases and J lost 5, with 12 bases in between. Germline-derived CDR1 and CDR2 are LGHDT and YNNKEL (reference sequence). CDR3 length: 14 amino acids. This chain's CDR3 is CASSQSGQTTEAFF. As DNA, the CDR3 is TGTGCCAGCAGCCAATCGGGTCAGACTACTGAAGCTTTCTTT.

CDR3 residues: CASSDPAGSAGETQYF. The CDR3 DNA reads as TGTGCCAGCAGTGACCCCGCCGGGTCCGCGGGGGAGACCCAGTACTTC. This chain uses TRBV25-1 with TRBJ2-5; a possible D gene is TRBD2 (6 bases). The CDR3 is 16 residues long. Per the germline V gene, CDR1 is MGHDK and CDR2 is SYGVNS. V gave up 3 bases and J gave up 5 bases, with 19 bases separating them.

The chain couples TRBV10-2 to TRBJ2-7; TRBD2 matches 10 bases. Looked up from germline, CDR1 is WSHSY and CDR2 is SAAADI. The ends lost 6 bases at V and 7 bases at J; junction bases unmatched: 9. The CDR3 consists of 14 residues. CDR3 coding DNA: TGCGCCAGCAGCCTTAGACTAGCGGGTCGAGAGCAGTACGTC. Its protein product is CASSLRLAGREQYV.

The chain joins TRBV7-3 to TRBJ2-1, with TRBD2 identical over 10 bases. V was clipped by 0 bases and J by 12 bases; unmatched bases: 11. Germline V gene data show CDR1 as SGHTA and CDR2 as FQGTGA. The CDR3 sequence is 16 residues long. The DNA for the CDR3 is TGTGCCAGCAGCTTAACGTTCCCTAGCGGGAGTGAAGGGCAGTTCTTC. It encodes CASSLTFPSGSEGQFF.